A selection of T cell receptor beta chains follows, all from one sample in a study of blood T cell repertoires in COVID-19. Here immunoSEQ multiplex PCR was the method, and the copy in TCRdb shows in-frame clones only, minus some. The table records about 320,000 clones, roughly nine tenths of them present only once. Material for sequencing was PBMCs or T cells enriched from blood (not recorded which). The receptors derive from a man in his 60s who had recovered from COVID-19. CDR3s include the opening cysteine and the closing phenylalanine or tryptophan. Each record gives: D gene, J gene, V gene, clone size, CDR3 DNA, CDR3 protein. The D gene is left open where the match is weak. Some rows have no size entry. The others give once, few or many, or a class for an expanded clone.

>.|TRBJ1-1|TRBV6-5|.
TGTGCCAGCACGGCGGGGATGAACACTGAAGCTTTCTTT
CASTAGMNTEAFF
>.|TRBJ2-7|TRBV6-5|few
TGTGCCAGCAGTTACTCGTACAGCTCCTACGAGCAGTACTTC
CASSYSYSSYEQYF
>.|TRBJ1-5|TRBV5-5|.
TGTGCCAGCAGCTTACGGGGCAATCAGCCCCAGCATTTT
CASSLRGNQPQHF
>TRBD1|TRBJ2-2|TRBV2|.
TGTGCCAGCGCGGGACAGGCGGACCTTCCAGGGGAGCTGTTTTTT
CASAGQADLPGELFF
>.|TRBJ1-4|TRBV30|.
TGTGCCTGGAGTGTTGTTACTCATGAAAAACTGTTTTTT
CAWSVVTHEKLFF
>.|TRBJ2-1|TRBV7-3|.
TGTGCCAGCAGCTTAGCGTCGGACAATGAGCAGTTCTTC
CASSLASDNEQFF
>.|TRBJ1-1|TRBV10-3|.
TGTGCCATCAGAGACAGGATGAACACTGAAGCTTTCTTT
CAIRDRMNTEAFF
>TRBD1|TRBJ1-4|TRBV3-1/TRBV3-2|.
TGTGCCAGCAGCCAAGATTGGGGACAGGCTAATGAAAAACTGTTTTTT
CASSQDWGQANEKLFF
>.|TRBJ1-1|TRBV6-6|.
TGTGCCAGCACGTCAGGCCCGAACACTGAAGCTTTCTTT
CASTSGPNTEAFF
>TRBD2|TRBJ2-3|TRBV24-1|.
TGTGCCACCAGTGATCCTACTAGCGGGGCAGATACGCAGTATTTT
CATSDPTSGADTQYF
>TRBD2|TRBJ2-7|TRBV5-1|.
TGCGCCAGCAGCTCGGGACTAGCGGCAAACCCCTACGAGCAGTACTTC
CASSSGLAANPYEQYF
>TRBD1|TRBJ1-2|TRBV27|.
TGTGCCAGCAGTGGCGCCCGCGGGACAGGGCATGGCTACACCTTC
CASSGARGTGHGYTF
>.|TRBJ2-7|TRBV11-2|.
TGTGCCAGCAGCTTAGAGCGGGCGCCCCACCACGAGCAGTACTTC
CASSLERAPHHEQYF
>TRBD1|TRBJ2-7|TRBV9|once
TGTGCCAGCAGCGCTGGACAGGGGGTATACTACGAGCAGTACTTC
CASSAGQGVYYEQYF
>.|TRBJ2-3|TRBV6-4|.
TGTGCCAGCAGTGTTTCGCCGGGATTCATAGATACGCAGTATTTT
CASSVSPGFIDTQYF
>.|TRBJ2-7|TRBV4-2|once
TGTGCCAGCAGCCAAGATCAACTCTACGAGCAGTACTTC
CASSQDQLYEQYF
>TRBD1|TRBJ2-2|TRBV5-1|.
TGCGCCAGCAGCTTGCGGACAGGGGGTGCCGGGGAGCTGTTTTTT
CASSLRTGGAGELFF
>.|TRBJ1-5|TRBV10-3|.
TGTGCCATCAGTGAGAGGGACAACCAGCCCCAGCATTTT
CAISERDNQPQHF
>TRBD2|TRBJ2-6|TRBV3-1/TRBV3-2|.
TGTGCCAGCAGCCACCCCGGGAGGGAACCTGGGGCCAACGTCCTGACTTTC
CASSHPGREPGANVLTF
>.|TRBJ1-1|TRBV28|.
TGTGCCATCAAGGAAGGGGTTGAAGCTTTCTTT
CAIKEGVEAFF
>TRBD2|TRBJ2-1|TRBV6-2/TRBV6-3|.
TGTGCCAGCAGCTTCGTAGCGGGGGGGCCTATGAATGAGCAGTTCTTC
CASSFVAGGPMNEQFF
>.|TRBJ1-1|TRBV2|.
TGTGCCAGCAGTGAGGGGGGGGGATGGAACACTGAAGCTTTCTTT
CASSEGGGWNTEAFF
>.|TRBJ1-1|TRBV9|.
TGTGCCAGCAGTACGGGTAACACTGAAGCTTTCTTT
CASSTGNTEAFF
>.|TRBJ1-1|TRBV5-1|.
TGCGCCAGCAGCTGGATGCTCCGGGACTCGAACACTGAAGCTTTCTTT
CASSWMLRDSNTEAFF
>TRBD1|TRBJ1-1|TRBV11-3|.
TGTGCCAGCAGCTTACAGGGGGGAACTGAAGCTTTCTTT
CASSLQGGTEAFF
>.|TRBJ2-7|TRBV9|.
TGTGCCAACAACTACGAGCAGTACTTC
CANNYEQYF
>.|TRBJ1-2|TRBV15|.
TGTGCCACCAGCAGGGGGGGGGCGCAAGGCTACACCTTC
CATSRGGAQGYTF
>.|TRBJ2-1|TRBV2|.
TGTGCCAGCAGTGCCTGGCTAGCGAAGTGGGGATACAATGAGCAGTTCTTC
CASSAWLAKWGYNEQFF
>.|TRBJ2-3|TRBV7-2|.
TGTGCCAGCAGCTTCCAGACAGATACGCAGTATTTT
CASSFQTDTQYF
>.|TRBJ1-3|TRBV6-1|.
TGTGCCAGCAGTGGGGGTAGGACAGTGGGAAACACCATATATTTT
CASSGGRTVGNTIYF
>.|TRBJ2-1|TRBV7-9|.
TGTGCCAGCAGCTTAATGCAAGAGAATGAGCAGTTCTTC
CASSLMQENEQFF
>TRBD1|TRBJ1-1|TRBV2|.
TGTGCCAGCAGTGCCCTGGACAGGACGGTATTAGACACTGAAGCTTTCTTT
CASSALDRTVLDTEAFF
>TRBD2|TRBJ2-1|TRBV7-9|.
TGTGCCAGCAGCCCAGCTAGCGGGGGGGCGAATGAGCAGTTCTTC
CASSPASGGANEQFF
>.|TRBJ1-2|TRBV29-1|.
TGCAGCGTTTTTGTGGGGCATGGCTACACCTTC
CSVFVGHGYTF
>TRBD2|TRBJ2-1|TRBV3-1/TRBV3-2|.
TGTGCCAGCAGCTCGGGACTAGCGGGACGCATCAATGAGCAGTTCTTC
CASSSGLAGRINEQFF
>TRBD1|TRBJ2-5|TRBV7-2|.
TGTGCCAGCAGCTTAGGAGACAGGGCAGAGACCCAGTACTTC
CASSLGDRAETQYF
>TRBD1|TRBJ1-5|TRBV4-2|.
TGTGCCAGCAGCCAATACAGGGGCGGGCAGCCCCAGCATTTT
CASSQYRGGQPQHF
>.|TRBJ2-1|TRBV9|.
TGTGCCAGCAGCTCAAGTCCCCTGAGCTCCTACAATGAGCAGTTCTTC
CASSSSPLSSYNEQFF
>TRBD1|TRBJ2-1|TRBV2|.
TGTGCCAGCAGCGGGGACAGGGCGAGTGGGCAGTTCTTC
CASSGDRASGQFF
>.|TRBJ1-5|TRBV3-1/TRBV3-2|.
TGTGCCAGCAGCATTACAGGGAGGGATCAGCCCCAGCATTTT
CASSITGRDQPQHF
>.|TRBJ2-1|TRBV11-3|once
TGTGCCAGCTCGTGGAGCCGAGGAAATGAGCAGTTCTTC
CASSWSRGNEQFF
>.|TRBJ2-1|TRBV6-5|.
TGTGCCAGCCGCGTCCTCCGGGACTACAATGAGCAGTTCTTC
CASRVLRDYNEQFF
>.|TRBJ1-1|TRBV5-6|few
TGTGCCAGCAGCTTCGGGCAGGGCGGCACTGAAGCTTTCTTT
CASSFGQGGTEAFF
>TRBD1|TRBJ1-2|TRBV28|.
TGTGCCAGCAGTTTATCATGGACAGGCAGCGGCTATGGCTACACCTTC
CASSLSWTGSGYGYTF
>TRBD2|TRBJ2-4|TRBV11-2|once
TGTGCCAGCAGCTTGACTAGCTCGGGCAAAAACATTCAGTACTTC
CASSLTSSGKNIQYF
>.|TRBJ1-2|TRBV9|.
TGTGCCAGCAGCGTAGGATCAGGGGAATATGGCTACACCTTC
CASSVGSGEYGYTF
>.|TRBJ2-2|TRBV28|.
TGTGCCAGCAGTTTTAGCCCCGGCGGGGAGCTGTTTTTT
CASSFSPGGELFF
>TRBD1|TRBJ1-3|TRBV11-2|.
TGTGCCAGCAGCTTCGCACAGGGGGCAGACCCCTCTGGAAACACCATATATTTT
CASSFAQGADPSGNTIYF
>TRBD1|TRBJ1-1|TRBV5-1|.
TGCGCCAGCAGCTTGGCGACAGGGCTGAACACTGAAGCTTTCTTT
CASSLATGLNTEAFF
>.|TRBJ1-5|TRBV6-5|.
TGTGCCACCACCCGGCAGGCAATCAATCAGCCCCAGCATTTT
CATTRQAINQPQHF
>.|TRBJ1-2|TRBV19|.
TGTGCCAGTAGTGAGCTAGACTATGGCTACACCTTC
CASSELDYGYTF
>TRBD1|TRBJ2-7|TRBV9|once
TGTGCCAGCAGCACGGGACAGGGCCTCTCCTACGAGCAGTACTTC
CASSTGQGLSYEQYF
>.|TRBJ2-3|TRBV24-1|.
TGTGCCACCAGTGATTTAAGGGACACCAATACGCAGTATTTT
CATSDLRDTNTQYF
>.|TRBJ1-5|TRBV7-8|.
TGTGCCAGCAGCCTCCTCCCCGATCAGCCCCAGCATTTT
CASSLLPDQPQHF
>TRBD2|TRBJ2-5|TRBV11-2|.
TGTGCCAGCAGCTTAGATGAGGCGGGGGGCCCGGAGACCCAGTACTTC
CASSLDEAGGPETQYF
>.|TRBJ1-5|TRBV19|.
TGTGCCAGTTGGAGGGGGGGGGTTGGCAGGAGCAATCAGCCCCAGCATTTT
CASWRGGVGRSNQPQHF
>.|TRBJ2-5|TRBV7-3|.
TGTGCCAGCAGCTTATCAGGGGATGGAGAGACCCAGTACTTC
CASSLSGDGETQYF
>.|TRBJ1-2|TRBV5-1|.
TGCGCCAGCAGCTTGATAGGGACTGGGGCTGGCTACACCTTC
CASSLIGTGAGYTF
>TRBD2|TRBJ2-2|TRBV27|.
TGTGCCAGCAGTTTATCAGGACTAGCGGGGGTTAACACCGGGGAGCTGTTTTTT
CASSLSGLAGVNTGELFF